The entry below describes one TCR beta chain. This sample is part of a study of blood T cell repertoires in COVID-19. Per the study methods: Amplifying reference gene primers gave estimates of nucleated cell counts. Measured with immunoSEQ multiplex PCR; TCRdb has only the in-frame clones, and not every one. The V and J calls and the clone size are those of that table, but D and trimming were determined from the DNA. In the table there are 290,000 or so clones, about 87% of which are singletons. Trimming pared 2 bases from V and 6 bases from J, leaving 6 bases between. This CDR3 comprises 12 residues. Germline V gene sequence: CDR1 SGHRS, CDR2 YFSETQ.

The TCR sequence derives from a man between 65 and 85 years old with acute or convalescent COVID-19. What was sequenced was peripheral blood. The rearrangement joins TRBV5-1 to TRBJ2-1; D is ambiguous. CDR3: CASSFSGNEQFF. The CDR3 nucleotides are TGCGCCAGCAGCTTTTCGGGCAATGAGCAGTTCTTC.